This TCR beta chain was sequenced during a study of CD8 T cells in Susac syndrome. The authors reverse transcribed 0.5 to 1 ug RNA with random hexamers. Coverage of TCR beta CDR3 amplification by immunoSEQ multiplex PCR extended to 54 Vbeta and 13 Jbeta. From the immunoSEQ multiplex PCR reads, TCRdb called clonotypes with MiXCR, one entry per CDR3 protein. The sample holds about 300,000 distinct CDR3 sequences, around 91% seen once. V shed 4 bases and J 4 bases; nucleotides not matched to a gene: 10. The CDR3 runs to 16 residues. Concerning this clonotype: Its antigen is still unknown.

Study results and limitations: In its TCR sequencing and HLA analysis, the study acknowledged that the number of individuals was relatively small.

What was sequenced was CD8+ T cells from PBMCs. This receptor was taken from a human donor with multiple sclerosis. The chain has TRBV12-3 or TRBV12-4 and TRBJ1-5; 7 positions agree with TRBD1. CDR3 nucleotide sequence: TGTGCCAGCAGTTCTGGGCCGGGACAGAATAATCAGCCCCAGCATTTT. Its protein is CASSSGPGQNNQPQHF.